The following is a T cell receptor (beta chain) sequence with its context. The CDR3 has 16 residues. The V gene lost 4 bases and the J gene lost 1 base, with 16 bases spanning the gap. The V gene's germline CDR1 is MGHRA and CDR2 YSYEKL. The record originates from a study of blood T cell repertoires in COVID-19. Only in-frame clones appear in the TCRdb table, and some are missing; sequencing was by immunoSEQ multiplex PCR. The profile covers hundreds of thousands of clones, with approximately 85% appearing a single time and 5.1% taken by the ten largest. Material: peripheral blood. The rearrangement uses TRBV4-1 and TRBJ2-5; possible D gene TRBD2, 7 bases. This clonotype was sampled from a man aged 45-60 years with COVID-19, enrolled during active disease. The CDR3 reads CASSPRTGGRQETQYF. In DNA form, the CDR3 reads TGCGCCAGCAGCCCACGCACCGGGGGGCGCCAAGAGACCCAGTACTTC.